The clone carrying this T cell receptor beta chain was counted ten times or more. The antigen remains unidentified. Preparation of naive CD8 libraries involved about 18,000 to 1,000,000 sorted cells and 10%, 30% or 50% RNA. The data belong to a study of molecular identifiers for immune sequencing clone quantification. The study, taken as a whole, reports: Under 1% of molecules in naive cells, but over 99% of effector molecules, belonged to clones above 20 RNA copies.

TCRdb reanalysed the PCR reads using MiXCR and keeps one entry per CDR3 protein. The table lists 400,000 to 600,000 distinct CDR3 sequences, around 25% of them singletons, with under 0.85% in the top ten. Trimming took 2 bases from V and 6 from J; bases not matched to a gene: 6. Germline V gene sequence: CDR1 MNHNS, CDR2 SASEGT. This CDR3 contains 15 residues. The receptor was derived from a human donor in good health. Some libraries in this study had Jurkat cell RNA spiked in. The gene calls are TRBV6-1 and TRBJ1-2, with 10 positions matching TRBD1. Sample: naive CD8+ T cells from blood, with Jurkat cell RNA spiked in. As to subset: FACS-sorted CD8+CD4-CCR7+CD45RA+ naive T cells. The CDR3 spells CASSESRTGGDGYTF. In DNA, the CDR3 is TGTGCCAGCAGTGAAAGTCGGACAGGGGGAGATGGCTACACCTTC.